These T cell receptor beta chains were read from a single sample in a study of shared clonotypes between healthy human individuals. Generated by immunoSEQ multiplex PCR, the TCRdb table keeps only in-frame clones and is missing some. The sample comprises 1.6 million or so clones, roughly 98.5% of which are singletons, and about 0.35% rests with the top ten. Sequencing input: naive CD4+ T cells sorted from blood. Source of these receptors: a man aged 25 to 40 in good health. Both conserved end residues are part of each CDR3. A D gene is named only where the DNA matches it firmly. Clone size, where shown, is once, few, many, or a class for clones that have expanded.

j_call d_call v_call clone_size cdr3_nt cdr3_aa
TRBJ1-1 TRBD1 TRBV2 NA TGTGCCAGCAGTTATACAGGGGGCGCTTTCTTT CASSYTGGAFF
TRBJ2-7 NA TRBV21-1 NA TGTGCCAGCAGCAAAGATGGCGGTGGGGCGGGAGTCTCCTACGAGCAGTACTTC CASSKDGGGAGVSYEQYF
TRBJ2-3 TRBD2 TRBV14 NA TGTGCCAGCAGCCGGACTAGCGGGAATTCAGATACGCAGTATTTT CASSRTSGNSDTQYF
TRBJ2-7 NA TRBV9 NA TGTGCCAGCAGCGAGGGAACAGCAGTTCGGGGACGGGCCTCCTACGAGCAGTACTTC CASSEGTAVRGRASYEQYF
TRBJ2-3 TRBD2 TRBV6-5 NA TGTGCCAGTAAGACTAGCGGTAGCACAGATACGCAGTATTTT CASKTSGSTDTQYF
TRBJ2-1 NA TRBV5-6 NA TGTGCCAGCAGCTCCTACAGGTTCCTTCTTATCAATGAGCAGTTCTTC CASSSYRFLLINEQFF
TRBJ2-2 NA TRBV6-5 NA TGTGCCAGCAGCCCCTTACGACAGAGCACCGGGGAGCTGTTTTTT CASSPLRQSTGELFF
TRBJ1-5 TRBD1 TRBV15 NA TGTGCCACCAGCAGTACAAACAGGGGGTCAGGGCCCCAGCATTTT CATSSTNRGSGPQHF
TRBJ2-5 TRBD2 TRBV5-1 NA TGCGCCAGCAGCTTGCTGGGGACTAGCGAGGAGACCCAGTACTTC CASSLLGTSEETQYF
TRBJ2-7 NA TRBV11-2 once TGTGCCAGCAGCTTATTATCTGGTTACGAGCAGTACTTC CASSLLSGYEQYF
TRBJ2-7 NA TRBV7-9 NA TGTGCCAGCAGCTTAACGGGATACGAGCAGTACTTC CASSLTGYEQYF
TRBJ2-2 TRBD2 TRBV28 NA TGTGCCAGCGAGACTAGCGGGAGGGCTCGGGGCACCGGGGAGCTGTTTTTT CASETSGRARGTGELFF
TRBJ2-1 TRBD2 TRBV6-5 NA TGTGCCAGCAGTTGGGTAGCGGGAGCAGCTTACAATGAGCAGTTCTTC CASSWVAGAAYNEQFF
TRBJ1-1 NA TRBV27 NA TGTGCCAGCAGTTTCAGGACAGCCCCGAACACTGAAGCTTTCTTT CASSFRTAPNTEAFF
TRBJ2-1 NA TRBV9 NA TGTGCCAGCAGCGTAAATGGCGGGGATTACAATGAGCAGTTCTTC CASSVNGGDYNEQFF
TRBJ2-7 NA TRBV5-1 NA TGCGCCAGCAGCTTGGCTACGGGCTACGAGCAGTACTTC CASSLATGYEQYF
TRBJ2-3 NA TRBV18 NA TGTGCCAGCTCACCAAGGGCAGGGATCACAGATACGCAGTATTTT CASSPRAGITDTQYF
TRBJ2-2 NA TRBV7-2 NA TGTGCCAGCAGACCCCTCGCGGTGAACACCGGGGAGCTGTTTTTT CASRPLAVNTGELFF
TRBJ1-3 TRBD1 TRBV15 once TGTGCCACCAGCAGAGGGACAGGGCTCTCTGGAAACACCATATATTTT CATSRGTGLSGNTIYF
TRBJ2-1 TRBD2 TRBV5-1 NA TGCGCCAGCAGCTCGGGACTAGCGGGAGCGGGTAATGAGCAGTTCTTC CASSSGLAGAGNEQFF
TRBJ2-5 NA TRBV5-1 NA TGCGCCAGCAGCTTGGTTGGTATGGAGACCCAGTACTTC CASSLVGMETQYF
TRBJ2-3 TRBD2 TRBV4-1 NA TGCGCCAGCAGCCAACCCAGGACTAGCGGGAGGACAGATACGCAGTATTTT CASSQPRTSGRTDTQYF
TRBJ1-3 NA TRBV6-5 NA TGTGCCAGCAGTTCGCTCCAGGAAACTGGAAACACCATATATTTT CASSSLQETGNTIYF
TRBJ2-1 NA TRBV29-1 NA TGCAGCGTTGGGGGCGGCAGACACTATCAGTTCTTC CSVGGGRHYQFF
TRBJ2-7 TRBD2 TRBV29-1 NA TGCAGCGTTACCCGGACTAGCTCTAACGAGCAGTACTTC CSVTRTSSNEQYF
TRBJ2-3 NA TRBV5-4 NA TGTGCCAGCAGACAGGTCCCGGAGTCAGATACGCAGTATTTT CASRQVPESDTQYF
TRBJ2-7 NA TRBV14 NA TGTGCCAGCAGCCACCCTAGGACTTACTACGAGCAGTACTTC CASSHPRTYYEQYF
TRBJ2-7 NA TRBV11-2 NA TGTGCCAGCAGCTTAGTCCTAGCGCCTTACGAGCAGTACTTC CASSLVLAPYEQYF
TRBJ2-6 NA TRBV19 NA TGTGCCAGTAGTAGTGGGACCGGTCCTGGGGCCAACGTCCTGACTTTC CASSSGTGPGANVLTF
TRBJ2-7 TRBD2 TRBV15 NA TGTGCCACCAGCAGACCGCCTAGCGGCTCCTACGAGCAGTACTTC CATSRPPSGSYEQYF
TRBJ1-2 NA TRBV5-6 NA TGTGCCAGCAGTAAGACAGGAGACTATGGCTACACCTTC CASSKTGDYGYTF
TRBJ2-1 NA TRBV21-1 NA TGTGCCAGCCGATATAGCGGGAAGCAGTTCTTC CASRYSGKQFF
TRBJ2-7 TRBD2 TRBV19 NA TGTGCCAGTAGTATAACAGCGGGAAACGAGCAGTACTTC CASSITAGNEQYF
TRBJ1-5 NA TRBV4-3 NA TGCGCCAGCAGCCAGGGGGGAGAAAATCAGCCCCAGCATTTT CASSQGGENQPQHF
TRBJ2-2 NA TRBV5-4 NA TGTGCCAGCAGCTCTATGACGTTCGGGGAGCTGTTTTTT CASSSMTFGELFF
TRBJ2-7 TRBD2 TRBV27 NA TGTGCCAGCAGTCCGCAGGGACTAGCGGGAGAGCAGTACTTC CASSPQGLAGEQYF
TRBJ1-5 NA TRBV5-6 NA TGTGCCAGCAGCTTGGCAGGAAGCCCTTATAGCAATCAGCCCCAGCATTTT CASSLAGSPYSNQPQHF
TRBJ2-7 NA TRBV28 NA TGTGCCAGCAGTTTTAGGTCCAGCACCTACGAGCAGTACTTC CASSFRSSTYEQYF
TRBJ2-2 NA TRBV9 NA TGTGCCAGCAGCACTAGTGGGTCCCCGAGGGCCGGGGAGCTGTTTTTT CASSTSGSPRAGELFF
TRBJ2-1 NA TRBV11-2 NA TGTGCCAGCAGCGCTTTGACAGGGGGGGTTGCTAGCGGGCGTATTGAGCAGTTCTTC CASSALTGGVASGRIEQFF
TRBJ2-7 NA TRBV19 NA TGTGCCAGTAGTATCAGCCTCTCCTACGAGCAGTACTTC CASSISLSYEQYF
TRBJ2-7 TRBD2 TRBV27 NA TGTGCCAGCAGTCCGCGGGTCGGCGGGAGAGGGGACGAGCAGTACTTC CASSPRVGGRGDEQYF
TRBJ2-3 TRBD2 TRBV5-1 NA TGCGCCAGCAGCTCGGGGACTAGCCCCACAGATACGCAGTATTTT CASSSGTSPTDTQYF
TRBJ1-2 TRBD1 TRBV6-6 NA TGTGCCAGCAGTTCCATTCAGGGGGCCTATGGCTACACCTTC CASSSIQGAYGYTF
TRBJ2-2 TRBD2 TRBV5-1 NA TGCGCCAGCAGCTTGGGACTAGCGGGAGTCGGGGAGCTGTTTTTT CASSLGLAGVGELFF
TRBJ1-2 NA TRBV15 NA TGTGCCACCAGCGGAACCGAGGCAGCCACTAAGGAGTATGGCTACACCTTC CATSGTEAATKEYGYTF
TRBJ1-4 NA TRBV19 NA TGTGCCAGCCAAGTCCCTCCCAGGTTGGGTAATGAAAAACTGTTTTTT CASQVPPRLGNEKLFF
TRBJ2-2 NA TRBV18 NA TGTGCCAGCTCACCAGCTAACCCGAACACCGGGGAGCTGTTTTTT CASSPANPNTGELFF
TRBJ1-1 NA TRBV29-1 once TGCAGCGTTGAAGGCAGGGCGCACACTGAAGCTTTCTTT CSVEGRAHTEAFF
TRBJ1-4 NA TRBV9 once TGTGCCAGCAGCACCCAGGGAGGGGCTAATGAAAAACTGTTTTTT CASSTQGGANEKLFF
TRBJ2-7 TRBD1 TRBV5-4 NA TGTGCCAGCAGCCCACACCAAGTGGCAGGGGGAGAGCAGTACTTC CASSPHQVAGGEQYF
TRBJ1-5 NA TRBV30 NA TGTGCCTGGAGCGGAATCTCAGGGCCCCAGCATTTT CAWSGISGPQHF